The next 18 T cell receptor beta chains were all read from a single sample in a study of T cell responses to AZD1222 COVID-19 vaccine. Clones were read by immunoSEQ multiplex PCR, and TCRdb kept only the in-frame ones, dropping some. The repertoire holds about 75,000 clones, 70% to 90% seen once, with 8% to 10% in the top ten. The starting material was peripheral blood, obtained 28 days after the second dose of the MenACWY control vaccine. All receptors come from an adult who received the MenACWY meningococcal vaccine as a control.

The V call is TRBV19, the J call TRBJ1-5; TRBD1 matches at 10 bases. V shed 5 bases, J shed 4 bases, and the junction held 5 bases outside the gene matches. CDR1 is LNHDA and CDR2 is SQIVND in the germline V gene (reference sequence). The CDR3 runs 15 residues. CDR3 in DNA: TGTGCCAGTAGTTGGGACAGGGGATTTAATCAGCCCCAGCATTTT. This sequence encodes CASSWDRGFNQPQHF.

This chain uses TRBV6-2 or TRBV6-3 with TRBJ1-1; D is possibly TRBD1 (5 bases). Trimming left V 0 bases short and J 1 base short, with 9 bases between. From germline, CDR1 is MNHEY and CDR2 SVGEGT. The length of the CDR3 is 15 residues. CDR3 in DNA: TGTGCCAGCAGTTACTCGGGGGTGGAGAACACTGAAGCTTTCTTT. Its translation: CASSYSGVENTEAFF.

The J gene is TRBJ1-1, the V gene TRBV5-4; D gene ambiguous. The V gene lost 0 bases and the J gene lost 1 base, with 13 bases spanning the gap. CDR3 length: 16 residues. Germline V gene lookup returns CDR1 SGHNT and CDR2 YYREEE (reference sequence). The DNA for the CDR3 is TGTGCCAGCAGCTTGGGAGGCGGGGAAAGGAACACTGAAGCTTTCTTT. Translating it yields CASSLGGGERNTEAFF.

V gene TRBV5-4 combines with J gene TRBJ1-1; 9 nucleotides match TRBD1. The CDR3 is 15 amino acids. Trimming at V came to 5 bases and at J to 4 bases, leaving 9 bases not matched to a gene. The germline gives CDR1 SGHNT, CDR2 YYREEE (reference sequence). The CDR3 sequence: CASSKTGGPATEAFF. CDR3 DNA sequence: TGTGCCAGCAGTAAAACAGGGGGCCCGGCCACTGAAGCTTTCTTT.

The gene calls are TRBV5-8 and TRBJ1-5; D unresolved. Trimming took off 3 bases at V and 5 bases at J, with 6 bases between the two ends. The CDR3 is made up of 12 amino acids. Germline V CDR1 and CDR2: SGHTS, YDEGEE. Here the CDR3 reads CASSWVDQPQHF. The CDR3 DNA follows: TGTGCCAGCAGCTGGGTGGATCAGCCCCAGCATTTT. The variable domain in full, completed from reference TRBV5-8 and TRBJ1-5, reads EAGVTQSPTHLIKTRGQQATLRCSPISGHTSVYWYQQALGLGLQFLLWYDEGEERNRGNFPPRFSGRQFPNYSSELNVNALELEDSALYLCASSWVDQPQHFGDGTRLSIL.

The V call is TRBV30, the J call TRBJ1-5; D uncertain. CDR1 and CDR2 from the germline V gene are GTSNPN and SVGIG (reference sequence). V was trimmed by 0 bases and J by 7 bases, leaving 10 bases between them. CDR3 length: 13 residues. The CDR3 loop is CAWSVSRRQPQHF. The CDR3 coding sequence is TGTGCCTGGAGTGTAAGTAGGCGGCAGCCCCAGCATTTT.

This clone was seen a single time. V is TRBV6-5 and J is TRBJ1-2; 10 bases align to TRBD1. There are 15 residues in the CDR3. Germline V gene sequence: CDR1 MNHEY, CDR2 SVGAGI. Germline trimming cut 5 bases from V and 6 bases from J; bases unmatched to any gene: 9. The CDR3 spells CASSTRDRGYHGYTF. The CDR3 DNA is TGTGCCAGCAGTACTCGGGACAGGGGCTATCATGGCTACACCTTC.

The chain has TRBV14 and TRBJ2-2; D is possibly TRBD1 (5 bases). Germline V gene data show CDR1 as SGHDN and CDR2 as FVKESK. Deletions cut 4 bases from V and 4 bases from J, with 16 bases between. The CDR3 has 16 amino acids. The CDR3 DNA is TGTGCCAGCAGCCTCTCGCCAGGGCATTCCACCGGGGAGCTGTTTTTT. It is translated as CASSLSPGHSTGELFF.

The chain carries TRBV4-2 and TRBJ2-7, with 12 bases lining up with TRBD1. Germline CDR1 and CDR2: LGHNA and YNFKEQ. The CDR3 is made up of 17 amino acids. J gave up 7 bases and V 3 bases, and 13 bases lay outside the gene matches. Here the CDR3 DNA reads TGTGCCAGCAGCCAGGGAACCGGGACAGGGGGCGCGGGGGAGCAGTACTTC. Protein sequence: CASSQGTGTGGAGEQYF.

The chain joins TRBV2 to TRBJ1-1, with TRBD1 matching 8 bases. V gave up 6 bases and J gave up 2 bases; unmatched junction bases: 11. CDR1 and CDR2 from the germline V gene are SNHLY and FYNNEI. CDR3 length: 16 amino acids. CDR3 coding DNA: TGTGCCAGCAGAAAATATTCCGGGACAGGCAACACTGAAGCTTTCTTT. It codes for CASRKYSGTGNTEAFF.

This clone has just one count. The rearrangement joins TRBV5-4 to TRBJ1-4; D unresolved. The V end lost 3 bases, the J end lost 0 bases, and 9 bases lay between the germline ends. CDR1 is SGHNT, CDR2 YYREEE, per germline (reference sequence). The CDR3 runs to 15 residues. CDR3 residues: CASSSTHSTNEKLFF. As DNA, the CDR3 is TGTGCCAGCAGCTCCACCCATTCAACTAATGAAAAACTGTTTTTT.

This clone was seen only a few times. The chain is built from TRBV6-5 and TRBJ1-4; 9 nucleotides align to TRBD1. After removal of 8 bases from V and 7 bases from J, the junction contained 8 bases not matched to a gene. The CDR3 is 14 amino acids. Germline V gene data show CDR1 as MNHEY and CDR2 as SVGAGI. The CDR3 sequence: CASAEGQGGEKLFF. The CDR3 bases are TGTGCCAGCGCTGAGGGACAGGGAGGTGAAAAACTGTTTTTT.

The genes are TRBV12-5 and TRBJ2-4; weak D call: TRBD1 (6 bases). This CDR3 has 15 residues. V lost 2 bases and J lost 3, with 11 bases in between. Germline loops: CDR1 LGHNT, CDR2 FRNRAP. Here the CDR3 DNA reads TGTGCTAGTGGTTTGTTTCCGGACAGCAAAAACATTCAGTACTTC. Protein sequence: CASGLFPDSKNIQYF.

The rearrangement links TRBV20-1 to TRBJ1-2; 8 nucleotides match TRBD1. The V and J ends lost 6 bases and 12 bases, in that order; junction bases with no gene match: 9. In germline, CDR1 is DFQATT, CDR2 SNEGSKA (reference sequence). The CDR3 spans 11 residues. In DNA, the CDR3 is TGCAGTGCCCCGGACAGGGAAGTACACACCTTC. It specifies CSAPDREVHTF.

CDR3: CASSSSKLAGSSDSEQFF. As DNA, the CDR3 is TGTGCCAGCAGCTCCTCGAAACTAGCGGGGTCGAGTGATAGTGAGCAGTTCTTC. The J gene is TRBJ2-1, the V gene TRBV7-9; 10 bases map to TRBD2. The length of the CDR3 is 18 residues. Per germline, CDR1 SEHNR and CDR2 FQNEAQ (reference sequence). V lost 4 bases to trimming and J lost 9 bases; unmatched junction nucleotides: 18.

The chain carries TRBV18 and TRBJ2-5; D possibly corresponds to TRBD1 (5 bases). Germline CDR1 KGHSH, CDR2 LQKENI. Between the trimmed V and J ends, which lost 5 bases and 5 bases, there was a span of 9 bases. CDR3 length equals 12 residues. CDR3 nucleotide sequence: TGTGCCAGCTCAACAGGATCGGAGACCCAGTACTTC. Residues: CASSTGSETQYF.

This chain joins TRBV5-1 and TRBJ2-7; D perhaps matches TRBD1 (6 bases). Germline V gene lookup returns CDR1 SGHRS and CDR2 YFSETQ. This CDR3 spans 13 amino acids. The V end was cut by 5 bases, the J end by 4 bases, with 13 bases between. The CDR3 nucleotides are TGCGCCAGCAGAAGATCGCAGGGGTACGAGCAGTACTTC. This translates into CASRRSQGYEQYF. The variable domain in full, completed from reference TRBV5-1 and TRBJ2-7, reads KAGVTQTPRYLIKTRGQQVTLSCSPISGHRSVSWYQQTPGQGLQFLFEYFSETQRNKGNFPGRFSGRQFSNSRSEMNVSTLELGDSALYLCASRRSQGYEQYFGPGTRLTVT.

This sequence joins TRBV6-4 and TRBJ2-3, with D possibly matching TRBD2 (6 bases). The CDR3 has 13 amino acids. Germline CDR1 reads MRHNA; CDR2 reads SNTAGT. V lost 4 bases, J lost 2 bases, and 7 bases lay in between. The CDR3, as DNA: TGTGCCAGCAGTGGGACTACCACAGATACGCAGTATTTT. Encoded protein: CASSGTTTDTQYF.